The sequence of this T cell receptor (beta chain) was determined in a study of shared clonotypes between healthy human individuals (dated by TCRdb to between 2020 and 2021). Study-wide context: A few men and a couple of women, aged 18 to 49 years, made up the cohort. For each donor, CD4 naive and CD4 memory were each given three plates, CD8 naive was given two plates, and CD8 memory was given one plate. To estimate repertoire size and how much clonotypes are shared between individuals, the study performed deep sequencing of blood TCR repertoires from a few healthy adults. To increase sequencing depth and limit assay-specific biases, TCR repertoire library preparation and sequencing were carried out by different laboratories using diverse techniques. Leukapheresis yielded between about 0.85 and 10 billion PBMCs per donor.

Comments on this clone: What this receptor recognizes is not known. Per-base quality was not reported, and no clone a single base away is much larger than it.

What the work shows at the level of the full study, not this receptor alone: Naive subsets generally had larger estimated clonotype richness than memory subsets did. Clonotypes shared by all four sorted-subset donors showed higher generation probabilities than non-shared clonotypes. Around 5.4% of naive CD4, 3.5% of naive CD8, 2% to 2.5% of memory CD4, and roughly 0.4% of memory CD8 clonotypes were shared across a few donors. The genetic and exposure-history diversity represented was limited by the small number of donors. Sampling was restricted to blood, and TCR repertoires in tissue are likely to differ from TCR repertoires in blood. Pairwise subsampling led to the expectation that sequencing depth would affect the degree of clonotype sharing among donors. Rarefaction of sorted-subset datasets indicated incomplete sequencing despite the large sequencing depth.

The donors were healthy, HIV-negative adults who had no recently reported acute infections or vaccinations. Only Caucasian adults living in Nashville, Tennessee, USA were represented among the donors. CD8 memory samples consisted of magnetically selected CD45RO+ cells combined with CCR7-negative CD45RA+ effector memory (TemRA) cells. After blood collection by leukapheresis, PBMCs were isolated using Ficoll-Histopaque density gradient centrifugation and then cryopreserved in the vapor phase of liquid nitrogen. Analytical flow cytometry was used to check the purity and quantity of each magnetically sorted T cell population. Genomic DNA was isolated from each sorted fraction and quantified by UV absorbance on a Nanodrop 2000c. Using the deep immunoSEQ assay, multiplex PCR amplified TCR CDR3 regions from genomic DNA. For each cell subset, the extracted genomic DNA was distributed evenly across all wells of several immunoSEQ 96-well plates, and each plate served as one replicate. Each replicate PCR for sorted subsets received about 180 ng genomic DNA, equal to about 30,000 T cell genomes. The purified libraries were quantified using a Qubit 3.0 fluorometer, sized with a Bioanalyzer 2100, and then quantified again using the KAPA Library Quantification kit. Every immunoSEQ 96-well plate was sequenced on a dedicated single-read 150-cycle Illumina NextSeq 550 flow cell. For the original study's pipeline: The immunoSEQ output contained only junctional sequences without quality scores, so filtering could not match that applied to full-length reads. Sequences were annotated with PyIR, a Python wrapper for IgBLAST v1.9, and V/J genes and CDR3 were assigned using IMGT germline references. Any read was removed if the V/J assignment was weak (E-value above 1e-6), the CDR3 was missing, or the read contained stop codons, out-of-frame junctions, or ambiguous translated residues. V3J clonotypes were defined as sequences sharing an identical inferred V gene, J gene, and CDR3 amino acid sequence. The percentage overlap between two repertoires was calculated by dividing the number of shared unique clonotypes by the size of the smaller repertoire. Three approaches were used to assess repertoire richness: RTK rarefaction, the Chao1 estimator, and Recon v2.1 estimates of unobserved clonotypes. For all TCRbeta clonotypes obtained by the gDNA method from several donors, generation probabilities were computed with OLGA. Held by TCRdb, this immuneACCESS table contains in-frame sequences only and omits some clones. Under half of the omission traces to an unresolved V gene where checked; the cause of the rest is unknown. V and J calls and clone size are copied from that table; D and trimming were computed from the DNA. Within this sample are about 380,000 clones, with 96% of them counted one time only. Together, the top ten hold about 0.32% of the sample.

V and J lose 4 bases and 3 bases, and a span of 15 bases separates them. From the germline V gene, CDR1 is MDHEN and CDR2 is SYDVKM. The cysteine opens and the phenylalanine closes a CDR3 of 15 amino acids. The retained sequence is limited to the CDR3, 45 bases, with the frame set at the first base. The V gene is TRBV28 and the J gene is TRBJ2-5; the D region possibly corresponds to TRBD1 (7 bases align). What was sequenced was memory CD8+ T cells sorted from blood. Per the publication, the cell subset or site label means: CD45RO+ cells pooled with CCR7-negative TemRA cells. This receptor was taken from a young man in good health. CDR3 sequence: CASSYRGLPKETQYF. The sequenced DNA: TGTGCCAGCAGTTACAGGGGACTCCCAAAAGAGACCCAGTACTTC.